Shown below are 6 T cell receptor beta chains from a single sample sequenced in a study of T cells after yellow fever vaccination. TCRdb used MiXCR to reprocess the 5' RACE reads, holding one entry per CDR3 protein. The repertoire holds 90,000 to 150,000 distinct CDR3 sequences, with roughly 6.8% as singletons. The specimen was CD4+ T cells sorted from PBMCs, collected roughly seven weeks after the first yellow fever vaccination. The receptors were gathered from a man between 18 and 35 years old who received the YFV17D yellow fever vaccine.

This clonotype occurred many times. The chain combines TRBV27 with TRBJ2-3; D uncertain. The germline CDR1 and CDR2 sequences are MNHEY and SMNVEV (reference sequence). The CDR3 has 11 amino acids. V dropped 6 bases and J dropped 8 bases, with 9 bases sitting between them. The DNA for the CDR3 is TGTGCCAGCAGGTCCCTTGGTACGCAGTATTTT. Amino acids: CASRSLGTQYF.

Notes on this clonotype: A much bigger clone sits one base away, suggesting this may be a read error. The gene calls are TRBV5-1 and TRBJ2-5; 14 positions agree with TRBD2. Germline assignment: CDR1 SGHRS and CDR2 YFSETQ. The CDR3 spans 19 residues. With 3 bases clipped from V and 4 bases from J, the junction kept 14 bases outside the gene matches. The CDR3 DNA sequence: TGCGCCAGCAGCTCGGATATGAAACCCGGGACTAGCGGGGGAGAGACCCAGTACTTC. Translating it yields CASSSDMKPGTSGGETQYF.

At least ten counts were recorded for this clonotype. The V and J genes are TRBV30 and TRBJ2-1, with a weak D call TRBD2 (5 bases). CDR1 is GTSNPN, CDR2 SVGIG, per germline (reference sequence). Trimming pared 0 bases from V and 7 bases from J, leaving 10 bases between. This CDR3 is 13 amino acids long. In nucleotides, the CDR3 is TGTGCCTGGAGTGTAGGGCTAGCAAATGAGCAGTTCTTC. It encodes CAWSVGLANEQFF.

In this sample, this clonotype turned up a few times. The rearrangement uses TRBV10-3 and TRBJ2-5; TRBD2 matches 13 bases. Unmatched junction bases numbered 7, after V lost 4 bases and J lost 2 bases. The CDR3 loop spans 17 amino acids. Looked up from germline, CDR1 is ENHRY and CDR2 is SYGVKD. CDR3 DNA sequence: TGTGCCATCAGTGGGGGACTAGCGGGGCCCGCACAAGAGACCCAGTACTTC. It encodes CAISGGLAGPAQETQYF.

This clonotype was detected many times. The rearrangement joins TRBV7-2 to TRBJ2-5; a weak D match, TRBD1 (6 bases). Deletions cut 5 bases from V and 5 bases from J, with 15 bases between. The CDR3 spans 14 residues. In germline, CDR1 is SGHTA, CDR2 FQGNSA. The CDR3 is CASSLTGSGETQYF. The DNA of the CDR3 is TGTGCCAGCAGCCTTACAGGGTCCGGGGAGACCCAGTACTTC.

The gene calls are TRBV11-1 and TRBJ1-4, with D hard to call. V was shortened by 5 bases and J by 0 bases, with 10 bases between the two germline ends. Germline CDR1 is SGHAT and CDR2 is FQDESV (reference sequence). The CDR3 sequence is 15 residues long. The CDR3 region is CASSHSPTTNEKLFF. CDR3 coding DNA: TGTGCCAGCAGCCACAGTCCGACAACTAATGAAAAACTGTTTTTT.